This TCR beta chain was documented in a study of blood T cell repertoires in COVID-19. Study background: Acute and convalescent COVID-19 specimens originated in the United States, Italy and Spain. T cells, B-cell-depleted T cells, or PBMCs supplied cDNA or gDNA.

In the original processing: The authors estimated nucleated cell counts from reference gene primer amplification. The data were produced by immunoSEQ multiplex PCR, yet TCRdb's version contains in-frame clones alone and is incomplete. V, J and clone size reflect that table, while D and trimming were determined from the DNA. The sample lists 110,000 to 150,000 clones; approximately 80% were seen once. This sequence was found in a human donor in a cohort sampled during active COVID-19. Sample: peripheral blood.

CDR3 loop: CASTGGGTYNEQFF. The CDR3 bases are TGTGCCAGCACTGGGGGGGGGACGTACAATGAGCAGTTCTTC. The J gene is TRBJ2-1, the V gene TRBV2; 7 nucleotides align to TRBD2. Germline assignment: CDR1 SNHLY and CDR2 FYNNEI. The CDR3 has 14 residues. The junction had 7 bases not matched to a gene; V was cut back by 7 bases and J by 4 bases.